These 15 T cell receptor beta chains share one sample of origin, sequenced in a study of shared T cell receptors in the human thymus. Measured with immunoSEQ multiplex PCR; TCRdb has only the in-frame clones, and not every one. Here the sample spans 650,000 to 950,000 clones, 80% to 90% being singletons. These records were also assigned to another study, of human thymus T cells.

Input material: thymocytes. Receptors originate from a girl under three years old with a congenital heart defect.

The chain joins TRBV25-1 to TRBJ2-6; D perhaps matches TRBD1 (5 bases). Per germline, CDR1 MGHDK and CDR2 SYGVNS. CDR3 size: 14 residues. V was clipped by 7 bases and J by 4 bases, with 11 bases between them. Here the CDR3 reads CASTPGWGANVLTF. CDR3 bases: TGTGCCAGCACCCCAGGGTGGGGGGCCAACGTCCTGACTTTC. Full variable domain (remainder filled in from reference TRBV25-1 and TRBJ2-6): EADIYQTPRYLVIGTGKKITLECSQTMGHDKMYWYQQDPGMELHLIHYSYGVNSTEKGDLSSESTVSRIRTEHFPLTLESARPSHTSQYLCASTPGWGANVLTFGAGSRLTVL.

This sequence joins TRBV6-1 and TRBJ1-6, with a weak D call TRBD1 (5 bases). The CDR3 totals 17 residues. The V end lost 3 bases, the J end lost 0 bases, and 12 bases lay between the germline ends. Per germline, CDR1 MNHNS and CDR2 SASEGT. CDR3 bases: TGTGCCAGCAGTGAGGGGCCGACCCCCTCCTATAATTCACCCCTCCACTTT. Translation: CASSEGPTPSYNSPLHF.

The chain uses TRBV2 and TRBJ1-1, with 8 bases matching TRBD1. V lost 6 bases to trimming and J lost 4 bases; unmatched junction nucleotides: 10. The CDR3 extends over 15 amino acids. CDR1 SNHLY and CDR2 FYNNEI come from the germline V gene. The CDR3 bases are TGTGCCAGCAGAGCCGGCAGGGGGCAGGGCACTGAAGCTTTCTTT. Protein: CASRAGRGQGTEAFF.

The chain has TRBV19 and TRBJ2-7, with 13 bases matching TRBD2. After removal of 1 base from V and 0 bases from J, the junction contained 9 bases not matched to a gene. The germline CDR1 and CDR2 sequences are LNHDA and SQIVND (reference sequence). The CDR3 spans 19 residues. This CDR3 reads CASSIASGLAGPSSYEQYF. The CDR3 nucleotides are TGTGCCAGTAGTATAGCCTCGGGACTAGCGGGACCAAGCTCCTACGAGCAGTACTTC. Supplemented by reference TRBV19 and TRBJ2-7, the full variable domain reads DGGITQSPKYLFRKEGQNVTLSCEQNLNHDAMYWYRQDPGQGLRLIYYSQIVNDFQKGDIAEGYSVSREKKESFPLTVTSAQKNPTAFYLCASSIASGLAGPSSYEQYFGPGTRLTVT.

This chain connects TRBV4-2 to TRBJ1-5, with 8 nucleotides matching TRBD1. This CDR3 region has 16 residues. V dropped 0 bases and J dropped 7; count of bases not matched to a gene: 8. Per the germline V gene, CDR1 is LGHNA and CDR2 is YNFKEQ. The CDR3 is CASSQDVDRVGQPQHF. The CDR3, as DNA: TGTGCCAGCAGCCAAGATGTGGACAGGGTGGGACAGCCCCAGCATTTT.

CDR3 DNA sequence: TGCGCCAGCAGCCAGGGAGTCAAGGACAGGCCGAGGTATGGCTACACCTTC. Encoded protein: CASSQGVKDRPRYGYTF. This chain connects TRBV4-1 to TRBJ1-2; 7 bases map to TRBD1. The CDR3 is made up of 17 amino acids. The V segment lost 3 bases and the J segment 5 bases; nucleotides outside the gene matches: 15. CDR1 is MGHRA, CDR2 YSYEKL, per germline.

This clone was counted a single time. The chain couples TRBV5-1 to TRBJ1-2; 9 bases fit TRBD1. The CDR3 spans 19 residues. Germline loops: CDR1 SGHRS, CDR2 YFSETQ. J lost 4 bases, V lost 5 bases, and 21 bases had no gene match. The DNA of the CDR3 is TGCGCCAGCAGTGTTGGAGTCGACAACAGGGGGCTACTAGCCTATGGCTACACCTTC. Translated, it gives CASSVGVDNRGLLAYGYTF.

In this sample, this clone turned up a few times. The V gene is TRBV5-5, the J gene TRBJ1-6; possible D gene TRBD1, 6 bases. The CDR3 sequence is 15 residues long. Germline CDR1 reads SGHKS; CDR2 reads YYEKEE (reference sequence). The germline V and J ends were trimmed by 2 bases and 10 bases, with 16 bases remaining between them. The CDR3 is CASSFRDRMGSPLHF. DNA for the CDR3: TGTGCCAGCAGCTTCCGAGACAGGATGGGATCACCCCTCCACTTT.

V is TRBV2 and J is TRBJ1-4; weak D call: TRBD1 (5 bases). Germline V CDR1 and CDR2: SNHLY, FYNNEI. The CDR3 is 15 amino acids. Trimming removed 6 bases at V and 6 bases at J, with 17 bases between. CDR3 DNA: TGTGCCAGCAGCCGGGCAGGGTGGGTTGATGAAAAACTGTTTTTT. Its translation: CASSRAGWVDEKLFF.

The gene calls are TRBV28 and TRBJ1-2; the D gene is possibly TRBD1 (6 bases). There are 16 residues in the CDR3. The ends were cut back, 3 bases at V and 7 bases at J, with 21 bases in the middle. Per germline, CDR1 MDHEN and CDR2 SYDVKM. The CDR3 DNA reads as TGTGCCAGCAGTTTTAGGGGGTTGCACCTTCCACGTGGCTACACCTTC. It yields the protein CASSFRGLHLPRGYTF.

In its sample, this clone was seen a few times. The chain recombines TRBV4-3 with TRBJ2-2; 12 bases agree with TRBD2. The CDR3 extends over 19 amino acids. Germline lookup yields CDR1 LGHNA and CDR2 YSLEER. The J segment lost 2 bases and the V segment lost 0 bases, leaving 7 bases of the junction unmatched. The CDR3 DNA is TGCGCCAGCAGCCAAGAAGTCCGGACTAGCGGGGATAACACCGGGGAGCTGTTTTTT. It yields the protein CASSQEVRTSGDNTGELFF.

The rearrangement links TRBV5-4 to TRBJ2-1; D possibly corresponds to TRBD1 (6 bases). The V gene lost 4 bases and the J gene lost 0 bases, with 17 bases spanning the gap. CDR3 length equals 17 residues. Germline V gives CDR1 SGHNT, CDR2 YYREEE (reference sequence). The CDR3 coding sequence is TGTGCCAGCAGCCATCCAGGTCAGGGGTTCTCCTACAATGAGCAGTTCTTC. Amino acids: CASSHPGQGFSYNEQFF.

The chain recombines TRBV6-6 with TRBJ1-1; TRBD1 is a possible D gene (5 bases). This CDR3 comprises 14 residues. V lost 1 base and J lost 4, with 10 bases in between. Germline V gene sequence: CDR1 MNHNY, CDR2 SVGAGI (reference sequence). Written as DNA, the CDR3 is TGTGCCAGCAGTTACTGGCCCGGGGGCACTGAAGCTTTCTTT. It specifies CASSYWPGGTEAFF.

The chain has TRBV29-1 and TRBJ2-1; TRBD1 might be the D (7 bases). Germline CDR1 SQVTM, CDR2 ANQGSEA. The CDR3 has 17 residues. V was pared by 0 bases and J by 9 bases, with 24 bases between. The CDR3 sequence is CSVEETTIRGWGGEQFF. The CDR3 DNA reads TGCAGCGTTGAAGAGACGACGATCAGGGGGTGGGGAGGTGAGCAGTTCTTC.

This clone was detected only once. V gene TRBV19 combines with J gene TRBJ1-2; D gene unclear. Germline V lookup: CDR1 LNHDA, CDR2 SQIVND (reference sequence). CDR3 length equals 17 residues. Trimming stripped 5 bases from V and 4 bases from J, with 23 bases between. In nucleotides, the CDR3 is TGTGCCAGTAGTCGGAGCGGATCTGGGAGAACTTTCTATGGCTACACCTTC. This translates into CASSRSGSGRTFYGYTF.